Included here is one T cell receptor (beta chain) sequence, with context. Its target is unknown. Using genomic DNA as the template, TCR beta VDJ and CDR3 profiling was carried out. TCRdb re-derived calls from the reads in MiXCR, one entry per CDR3 protein. The sample lists approximately 170,000 distinct CDR3 sequences, around 47% occurring once. The data stem from a study of CD8+CD57+ T cells in acquired aplastic anemia. Study-wide context: An average of roughly 2.9 ug of DNA was obtained from sorted CD4+ and CD8+ cells.

The authors sequenced patients whose flow cytometry had shown CD8+CD57+ cell expansion. Regarding the study as a whole: Common to patients and controls were approximately 30 CD8+ CDR3 sequences.

Germline values: CDR1 WSHSY, CDR2 SAAADI. The V end lost 6 bases, the J end lost 2 bases, and 8 bases lay between the germline ends. This CDR3 has 12 amino acids. The genes are TRBV10-2 and TRBJ2-7; TRBD1 is a possible D gene (6 bases). The source material was sorted CD4+, CD8+, or CD8+CD57+ T cells (not recorded which) from PBMCs. The receptor was derived from a human donor with aplastic anemia. The CDR3 here is CASRDSTYEQYF. The CDR3 coding sequence is TGCGCCAGCAGGGACAGTACCTACGAGCAGTACTTC.